What follows describes a single TCR beta chain. Its antigen remains unknown. These data belong to a study of CD8+ T cells in alopecia areata. Overall study: Treated patients received oral tofacitinib, 5 to 10 mg twice daily. Tofacitinib was given for 6 to 18 months, then stopped for 6 months.

TCR sequencing used cDNA made by reverse transcription of extracted RNA. Method: immunoSEQ multiplex PCR; TCRdb's copy keeps in-frame clones and lacks some. This table has more than 9,000 clones, 57% appearing once. Alopecia areata patients gave lesional scalp punch biopsies and peripheral blood samples. The study's findings and limits: Scalp repertoires also include resident alphabeta T cells from normal skin.

Input material: skin. The origin of this receptor is a human donor with alopecia areata.

The CDR3 DNA reads TGTGCCAGTAGTATATACTACACCGGGACAGGGGTGGTCGAGCAGTACTTC. Amino acid sequence: CASSIYYTGTGVVEQYF. The rearrangement links TRBV19 to TRBJ2-7, with 10 bases aligning to TRBD1. This CDR3 has 17 amino acids. Germline loops: CDR1 LNHDA, CDR2 SQIVND (reference sequence). The junction had 13 bases not matched to a gene; V was cut back by 2 bases and J by 6 bases.